This T cell receptor beta chain was captured in a study of T cells in Graves' hyperthyroidism and ophthalmopathy. Study results and limitations: A model of 13 V-J pairs discriminated ophthalmopathy from stable hyperthyroidism.

What was amplified from RNA transcripts were TCR beta CDR3 regions. RT-PCR in the first round (using the HTBI primer set) targeted the TCR CDR3. TCRdb called the multiplex PCR reads again in MiXCR, with one record for every CDR3 protein. Among about 350,000 distinct CDR3 sequences listed, roughly 13% were seen once. Fresh 10 ml peripheral blood yielded PBMCs. In this sample, this clonotype turned up many times. Its target is unknown. This CDR3 is built from 13 residues. Trimming removed 6 bases from V and 5 bases from J, with 10 bases in between. CDR1 and CDR2 from the germline V gene are MDHEN and SYDVKM.

The material sequenced was blood. The chain links TRBV28 to TRBJ1-4; D uncertain. The receptor's source is a woman aged 40 to 55 with Graves' ophthalmopathy. The CDR3: CASRPDPNEKLFF. The CDR3 DNA sequence: TGTGCCAGCAGACCGGACCCGAATGAAAAACTGTTTTTT.